The 6 T cell receptor beta chains below come from one sample, sequenced in a study of blood T cell repertoires in COVID-19 (dated by TCRdb to 2020 to 2021). Library preparation used the immunoSEQ multiplex PCR assay. Entries here come from immuneACCESS through TCRdb and include only in-frame sequences with V and J called. Some clones fail to appear in such tables; in the studies checked, an unresolved V gene covers under half of the shortfall, and the cause of the remainder is unknown. The sample records over 100,000 clones, just over 85% of which are singletons. Clones ranked in the top ten supply roughly 4.7% of the sample. Material for sequencing was peripheral blood. These receptors were obtained from a man aged 35 to 55 with acute or convalescent COVID-19.

The chain is built from TRBV3-1 (or the pseudogene TRBV3-2) and TRBJ2-1, with 8 nucleotides matching TRBD2. Germline lookup yields CDR1 LGHDT and CDR2 YNNKEL (reference sequence). V shed 0 bases and J 9 bases; nucleotides not matched to a gene: 4. This CDR3 spans 14 amino acids. The CDR3 reads CASSQDGTRGEQFF. CDR3 nucleotides: TGTGCCAGCAGCCAAGATGGGACTAGGGGTGAGCAGTTCTTC.

V and J are TRBV5-6 and TRBJ1-1, with TRBD1 as a possible D gene (5 bases). Between the trimmed V and J ends, which lost 2 bases and 4 bases, there was a span of 12 bases. The germline V gene encodes CDR1 SGHDT and CDR2 YYEEEE. This CDR3 is 14 amino acids long. This CDR3 reads CASSFQGFGTEAFF. The CDR3 DNA reads TGTGCCAGCAGCTTTCAGGGATTCGGCACTGAAGCTTTCTTT. Full variable domain (outside the CDR3, taken from reference TRBV5-6 and TRBJ1-1): DAGVTQSPTHLIKTRGQQVTLRCSPKSGHDTVSWYQQALGQGPQFIFQYYEEEERQRGNFPDRFSGHQFPNYSSELNVNALLLGDSALYLCASSFQGFGTEAFFGQGTRLTVV.

J is TRBJ2-2 and V is TRBV4-2; TRBD1 matches at 7 bases. J gave up 0 bases and V 0 bases, and 4 bases lay outside the gene matches. Germline CDR1 LGHNA, CDR2 YNFKEQ. CDR3 size: 17 residues. As DNA, the CDR3 is TGTGCCAGCAGCCAAGATCGGGGACAGACGAACACCGGGGAGCTGTTTTTT. Protein sequence: CASSQDRGQTNTGELFF.

The chain employs TRBV11-2 and TRBJ2-1; D perhaps matches TRBD2 (6 bases). V was clipped by 5 bases and J by 1 base, with 15 bases between them. The CDR3 runs 16 residues. Germline CDR1 and CDR2: SGHAT and FQNNGV. The CDR3 DNA reads as TGTGCCAGCAGCGTGATGACTAGGTCTTCCTACAATGAGCAGTTCTTC. The encoded protein is CASSVMTRSSYNEQFF.

The chain couples TRBV7-9 to TRBJ2-3; 11 bases match TRBD2. The CDR3 totals 15 residues. J was trimmed by 3 bases and V by 3 bases; bases with no gene match: 2. The germline V gene has CDR1 SEHNR and CDR2 FQNEAQ (reference sequence). Here the CDR3 reads CASSLLAGGTDTQYF. The CDR3 DNA is TGTGCCAGCAGCTTGTTAGCGGGGGGGACAGATACGCAGTATTTT.

This clone was recorded many times. The chain is built from TRBV6-5 and TRBJ2-1; no firm D call. Trimming cost V 8 bases and J 8 bases, with 19 bases left between them. CDR1 MNHEY and CDR2 SVGAGI come from the germline V gene. The CDR3 runs to 14 residues. In DNA form, the CDR3 reads TGTGCCAGCTGGAGCGACTTTCCTATCTATGAGCAGTTCTTC. This translates into CASWSDFPIYEQFF.